The text below deals with one T cell receptor beta chain. Antigen specificity is unknown. This CDR3 has 15 amino acids. Per germline, CDR1 LNHDA and CDR2 SQIVND (reference sequence). The junction had 5 bases not matched to a gene; V was cut back by 5 bases and J by 4 bases. At the deep level, the assay was run. Assay: immunoSEQ multiplex PCR; the TCRdb copy retains only in-frame clones and omits some. This repertoire shows approximately 500,000 clones, 79% found once; its top ten account for roughly 13%. This entry comes from a study of shared clonotypes between healthy human individuals. Overall study results and limits: The researchers took only blood, and tissue repertoires probably look different.

Donors were healthy HIV-negative adults without recently reported acute infections or vaccinations. The origin of this receptor is a woman aged 40 to 50 in good health. Some clones in this sample may be carry-over from other donors' samples. This chain links TRBV19 with TRBJ2-1, with 10 bases aligning to TRBD2. The sequencing sample was made of PBMCs. This chain's CDR3 is CASSPTSGAYNEQFF. The CDR3, as DNA: TGTGCCAGTAGTCCTACTAGCGGGGCATACAATGAGCAGTTCTTC.